This T cell receptor beta chain came from a study of blood T cell repertoires in COVID-19. Study as a whole: Researchers got acute and convalescent COVID-19 samples from the United States, Italy and Spain.

This clone was counted only a few times. Method: immunoSEQ multiplex PCR; TCRdb's copy keeps in-frame clones and lacks some. In the table there are 130,000 to 150,000 clones, roughly 80% of which are singletons. The sequence was obtained from a man aged 45-65 years with active or convalescent COVID-19. The specimen was peripheral blood.

CDR3 DNA sequence: TGTGCCATCAGTGAGGGACTAGCCGACACCGGGGAGCTGTTTTTT. Encoded protein: CAISEGLADTGELFF. The chain combines TRBV10-3 with TRBJ2-2; 8 positions agree with TRBD2. Germline CDR1 ENHRY, CDR2 SYGVKD. V was pared by 2 bases and J by 3 bases, with 2 bases of the junction left unmatched. The CDR3 runs 15 residues.